This T cell receptor beta chain stems from a study of OX40 agonist ivuxolimab in advanced cancers. Study in general: Checkpoint inhibitors had been given previously to 40% of patients. Partial responses occurred in three patients (one hepatocellular carcinoma, two cutaneous melanoma). Whole-study findings and limits: CD4+ and CD8+ blood T cells expanded clonally by week 6 at 0.1 to 3.0 mg/kg.

This clone was seen once. Its specificity is unknown. At one of its ends the junction is not consistent with the germline gene, which may arise from a read error. Germline V gene lookup returns CDR1 MNHEY and CDR2 SVGAGI. The CDR3 has 15 amino acids. Data came from immunoSEQ multiplex PCR; TCRdb stores just in-frame clones and leaves some out. The sample holds fewer than 50,000 clones, about 90% seen once. The sequencing used CD4+ or CD8+ T cells sorted from blood, collected in a trial of the OX40 agonist ivuxolimab. The sequence was collected from an adult with an advanced solid tumor such as melanoma, head and neck, liver or kidney cancer. The chain uses TRBV6-5 and TRBJ1-5; TRBD1 might be the D (5 bases). CDR3 region: CASSNSVQANQPQHF. The CDR3 DNA reads TGTGCCAGCAGTAACTCGGTACAGGCTAATCAGCCCCAGCATTTT.